The subject of this entry is one T cell receptor (beta chain). Data came from immunoSEQ multiplex PCR; TCRdb stores just in-frame clones and leaves some out. The table shows approximately 140,000 clones, with 70% to 90% occurring only once. These data originate in a study of radiation and T cells in renal cell carcinoma. Time point reported: baseline pretreatment blood. The sample's treatment: 15 Gy SBRT to primary tumor, nephrectomy 4 weeks later. V lost 9 bases, J lost 3 bases, and 8 bases stayed unmatched. The CDR3 has 13 amino acids. The V gene's germline CDR1 is ENHRY and CDR2 SYGVKD. The starting material was blood, obtained from a patient whose treatment included radiotherapy and nephrectomy. This TCR came from a woman aged 45-60 years with renal cell carcinoma. The V gene is TRBV10-3, the J gene TRBJ2-7; 7 nucleotides line up with TRBD1. CDR3 coding DNA: TGTGCCATATCAGGGGGAGAGGGCTACGAGCAGTACTTC. It codes for CAISGGEGYEQYF.